Shown below are 5 T cell receptor beta chains from a single sample sequenced in a study of blood T cell dynamics during melanoma immunotherapy. Sequencing used immunoSEQ multiplex PCR; TCRdb keeps in-frame clones, though not all of them. This sample carries some 11,000 clones, 84% of them seen once, and the ten largest clones take approximately 14%. Noted time point: pre-treatment baseline. The input for sequencing was blood, taken from a patient treated with checkpoint blockade. Receptors were obtained from a human donor with melanoma.

This clone was detected a few times. The V gene is TRBV18, the J gene TRBJ1-2; the D is unclear. Trimming pared 2 bases from V and 6 bases from J, leaving 7 bases between. The germline CDR1 and CDR2 sequences are KGHSH and LQKENI. The CDR3 is 12 residues long. In DNA form, the CDR3 reads TGTGCCAGCTCACCAGAGGGAGATGGCTACACCTTC. Residues: CASSPEGDGYTF.

The gene calls are TRBV7-7 and TRBJ1-5; 9 bases fit TRBD1. CDR3 length equals 21 residues. V lost 4 bases and J lost 1; bases outside the gene matches: 20. Germline CDR1 and CDR2: SSHAT and FNYEAQ (reference sequence). The CDR3 sequence: CASSSPGQGHPGQGSNQPQHF. The CDR3 bases are TGTGCCAGCAGCTCCCCGGGACAGGGCCACCCTGGGCAAGGGAGCAATCAGCCCCAGCATTTT.

The J gene is TRBJ2-2, the V gene TRBV27; D possibly corresponds to TRBD2 (5 bases). The CDR3 contains 14 residues. V lost 8 bases, J lost 5 bases, and 15 bases lay in between. Germline V gene data show CDR1 as MNHEY and CDR2 as SMNVEV (reference sequence). Here the CDR3 DNA reads TGTGCCAGCGGTAAATTATCGGGGACCGGGGAGCTGTTTTTT. As protein: CASGKLSGTGELFF.

V usage is TRBV5-5 and J usage is TRBJ2-7; 8 bases line up with TRBD1. The CDR3 contains 14 residues. CDR1 and CDR2 (germline): SGHKS, YYEKEE (reference sequence). V lost 2 bases, J lost 1 base, and 2 bases stayed unmatched. The CDR3 sequence: CASSLGQGSYEQYF. CDR3 DNA: TGTGCCAGCAGCTTAGGACAGGGTTCCTACGAGCAGTACTTC.

This chain links TRBV6-5 with TRBJ2-2, with 7 bases that match TRBD2. The CDR3 is 15 amino acids. J gave up 3 bases and V 2 bases, and 3 bases lay outside the gene matches. Germline V gene data show CDR1 as MNHEY and CDR2 as SVGAGI. CDR3 bases: TGTGCCAGCAGTTACGGGGCGGGAGACACCGGGGAGCTGTTTTTT. This gives the protein CASSYGAGDTGELFF.